Sequencing of this T cell receptor (beta chain) was carried out in a study of blood T cell repertoires in COVID-19. Study background: Collection of acute and convalescent COVID-19 samples took place in the United States, Italy and Spain. Sources were T cells, B-cell-depleted T cells, or PBMCs; the material itself was cDNA or gDNA.

CDR3 length: 15 amino acids. Trimming removed 5 bases from V and 10 bases from J; junction bases left unmatched: 9. Looked up from germline, CDR1 is SGHNT and CDR2 is YENEEA. Measured with immunoSEQ multiplex PCR; TCRdb has only the in-frame clones, and not every one. Found here are 180,000 or so clones, 84% of them singletons; the top ten hold about 8%. The sample consisted of peripheral blood. The receptor was isolated from a man between 40 and 49 years old who had recovered from COVID-19. The chain recombines TRBV11-3 with TRBJ2-1; 12 bases map to TRBD2. The CDR3 region is CASSIPSGGAEEQFF. The CDR3 region has the DNA TGTGCCAGCAGCATCCCTAGCGGGGGGGCCGAAGAGCAGTTCTTC.